This is a list of T cell receptor beta chains from one sample in a study of early T cells in non-severe SARS-CoV-2 infection. TCRdb recomputed calls from the 5' RACE reads with MiXCR, one row per CDR3 protein. The sample contains approximately 75,000 distinct CDR3 sequences, 4% to 6% of which appear only once. The sample here was whole blood, taken at baseline. The source is an adult who was a healthcare worker with PCR-confirmed SARS-CoV-2 infection or an uninfected control (not recorded which). The donor label of this sample is uncertain. The conserved cysteine and the conserved F or W are not part of the CDR3 here.

TRBV20-1 SARDPGGERNEQY
TRBV5-5 ASSSARGRAYEQY
TRBV20-1 SARNVLGLDTQY
TRBV10-3 AISESGNTEAF
TRBV6-1 ASTTTVYTEVF
TRBV7-2 ASSPDRGSETQY
TRBV28 ASRGQGGKSYEQY
TRBV28 ASSLLLSRDGIEAF
TRBV11-1 ASSYRDSAQYNEQF
TRBV10-1 ASSDPARSYEQY
TRBV13 ASSVFSNQPQH
TRBV6-4 ASSDYGTGANEQF
TRBV19 ASSLQENQPQH
TRBV6-2/TRBV6-3 ASRQGFYTEAF
TRBV4-3 ASSQEQGEPYEQY
TRBV7-6 ASSLRLPDNSGANVLT
TRBV28 ASSLEGATNEKLF
TRBV9 ASSERGLVRETQY
TRBV20-1 SARTVGLAKNIQY
TRBV14 ASSPGDYEQY
TRBV6-2/TRBV6-3 ASSTGIPETQY
TRBV10-3 ATIRTSENNEQF
TRBV11-3 ASSLTSDNSPLH
TRBV11-2 ASSWGEGDTGELF
TRBV2 ASSETDSYEQY
TRBV7-6 ASSSAGGFVSYNEQF
TRBV28 ASNNYGQNEKLF
TRBV20-1 SAKRAGNQPQH
TRBV5-1 ASSLLAGHQETQY
TRBV7-9 ASSRSGLDNEQF
TRBV7-2 ASSWGNTEAF
TRBV21-1 ASSIRRSRYEQY
TRBV7-3 ASSLSGRNTGELF
TRBV28 ASTSGGGNQPQH
TRBV6-6 ASGQRGRMETQY
TRBV7-6 ASSLNTGMGNSPLH
TRBV5-8 ASSSGTGSMETQY
TRBV7-2 ASSLEQGLRGEQF
TRBV27 ASSPGLAIHQTQY
TRBV11-2 ASSPLGELF
TRBV12-3/TRBV12-4 ASSPGVEAF
TRBV7-8 ASSLGTQLEAF
TRBV7-3 ASSLPSSGNTIY
TRBV7-9 ASRNWGAGGPDTQY
TRBV4-3 ASSQAFSWGHTEAF
TRBV11-2 ASSFSRFGTDTQY
TRBV10-2 ASSEAGASNQPQH
TRBV10-1 ASERQGFWHGYT
TRBV19 ASKFAGTHSNQPQH
TRBV20-1 SASRGQGSEAF
TRBV5-1 ASSSGTSAETQY
TRBV7-6 ASSLEGTGNTEAF
TRBV5-1 ASSRTGPYEQY